The rows below give T cell receptor beta chains drawn from one sample of a study of ipilimumab plus nivolumab after autologous stem cell transplantation. Data came from immunoSEQ multiplex PCR; TCRdb stores just in-frame clones and leaves some out. The sample lists roughly 40,000 clones; around 93% were seen once. Sequenced here: PBMCs, sampled in a trial of ipilimumab plus nivolumab as post-transplant consolidation. The receptors here all came from a male donor with multiple myeloma. CDR3s include the opening cysteine and the closing phenylalanine or tryptophan.

V gene: TRBV2
CDR3 protein: CASSEAPINYGYTF

V gene: TRBV29-1
CDR3 protein: CSVNPLGETQYF

V gene: TRBV5-1
CDR3 protein: CASSLHSNQPQHF

V gene: TRBV2
CDR3 protein: CASSSRQGAYEQYF

V gene: TRBV7-6
CDR3 protein: CASSERLAVSSYNEQFF

V gene: TRBV4-3
CDR3 protein: CASSPHRANTGELFF

V gene: TRBV15
CDR3 protein: CATSRTPGTGYHEQYF

V gene: TRBV12-5
CDR3 protein: CASGLVPRDEQYF

V gene: TRBV27
CDR3 protein: CASSLSPSVKETQYF

V gene: TRBV4-3
CDR3 protein: CASSRLVTTNTEAFF

V gene: TRBV15
CDR3 protein: CATSRDFAGMYNEQFF

V gene: TRBV19
CDR3 protein: CASSISQGTDTQYF

V gene: TRBV11-2
CDR3 protein: CASSLVGAGGEKLFF

V gene: TRBV5-4
CDR3 protein: CASSLLFGSTDTQYF

V gene: TRBV7-9
CDR3 protein: CASSLDGVSHYGYTF

V gene: TRBV7-6
CDR3 protein: CASSLGLEEQFF